This record looks at one T cell receptor beta chain sequence and its context. With 6 bases removed from V and 1 base from J, the gap between germline ends came to 19 bases. This CDR3 contains 17 residues. Germline loops: CDR1 MNHEY, CDR2 SMNVEV (reference sequence). These data are taken from a study of OX40 agonist ivuxolimab in advanced cancers. Measured with immunoSEQ multiplex PCR; TCRdb has only the in-frame clones, and not every one. Of 60,000 to 70,000 clones in the sample, roughly four fifths are singletons; the top ten hold approximately 2.5%. This clonotype was sampled from an adult with an advanced solid tumor such as melanoma, head and neck, liver or kidney cancer. The sample was CD4+ or CD8+ T cells sorted from blood, taken in a trial of the OX40 agonist ivuxolimab. This rearrangement joins TRBV27 to TRBJ2-1, with D unclear. The CDR3: CASSLLGGVGSYNEQFF. The CDR3, as DNA: TGTGCCAGCAGCCTCCTAGGTGGAGTAGGTTCCTACAATGAGCAGTTCTTC.